What follows is one TCR beta chain and its context. Using immunoSEQ multiplex PCR, the repertoire was profiled, and TCRdb retains in-frame clones only, with some absent. The table has 310,000 or so clones, around nine tenths seen once. These data belong to a study of blood T cell repertoires in COVID-19. V was clipped by 3 bases and J by 8 bases; unmatched bases: 7. Germline-derived CDR1 and CDR2 are SGHTA and FQGNSA. The CDR3 consists of 15 residues. This sequence originates from a man between 70 and 80 years old with acute or convalescent COVID-19. Source material: peripheral blood. The chain uses TRBV7-2 and TRBJ1-6, with 7 bases aligning to TRBD1. Here the CDR3 DNA reads TGTGCCAGCAGCTTCGGAGGGGGCCGGGATTCACCCCTCCACTTT. Translation gives CASSFGGGRDSPLHF.